Presented here are 16 T cell receptor beta chains from one specimen sequenced in a study of CD8+ T cells in alopecia areata. RNA was isolated and reverse transcribed to cDNA, the sequencing template. Here immunoSEQ multiplex PCR was the method, and the copy in TCRdb shows in-frame clones only, minus some. The table includes 190,000 or so clones, roughly 62% detected once. As for treatment: oral pan-JAK inhibitor, 5-10 mg twice daily. The material was CD8+ T cells sorted from blood, obtained at week 24, from a patient treated with tofacitinib. The receptor set was obtained from a human donor with alopecia areata.

This clone was found a few times. V is TRBV19 and J is TRBJ2-3; D is ambiguous. The CDR3 is 17 residues long. Germline assignment: CDR1 LNHDA and CDR2 SQIVND (reference sequence). V was shortened by 6 bases and J by 0 bases, with 19 bases between the two germline ends. The DNA of the CDR3 is TGTGCCAGTAGATACAGACCTTGGGATGGGAGCACAGATACGCAGTATTTT. This encodes CASRYRPWDGSTDTQYF.

The CDR3: CAWFKTSGNEQFF. The CDR3 nucleotides read TGTGCCTGGTTCAAGACTAGCGGCAATGAGCAGTTCTTC. This chain uses TRBV30 with TRBJ2-1, with 9 bases lining up with TRBD2. Germline V gene data show CDR1 as GTSNPN and CDR2 as SVGIG (reference sequence). The CDR3 totals 13 residues. V was clipped by 5 bases and J by 6 bases; unmatched bases: 5.

V and J are TRBV30 and TRBJ1-5; 7 bases fit TRBD1. The CDR3 has 13 residues. V shed 3 bases and J 1 base; nucleotides not matched to a gene: 0. CDR1 is GTSNPN, CDR2 SVGIG, per germline (reference sequence). The DNA for the CDR3 is TGTGCCTGGAGGACAGGGAGCAATCAGCCCCAGCATTTT. It encodes CAWRTGSNQPQHF.

In nucleotides, the CDR3 is TGTGCCAGCAGCGGGGACAGGGAAGACTATGGCTACACCTTC. Its protein product is CASSGDREDYGYTF. The rearrangement joins TRBV6-5 to TRBJ1-2, with TRBD1 matching 9 bases. V lost 6 bases to trimming and J lost 3 bases; unmatched junction nucleotides: 5. The CDR3 extends over 14 amino acids. Germline V gives CDR1 MNHEY, CDR2 SVGAGI.

This chain uses TRBV29-1 with TRBJ2-7; TRBD1 might be the D (7 bases). The CDR3 spans 15 residues. Between the trimmed V and J ends, which lost 1 base and 1 base, there was a span of 14 bases. Germline V gene sequence: CDR1 SQVTM, CDR2 ANQGSEA. Here the CDR3 reads CSVEGPRGDSYEQYF. For the CDR3, the DNA is TGCAGCGTTGAAGGTCCCAGGGGGGATTCCTACGAGCAGTACTTC.

This clone has only one observation. CDR3 in DNA: TGTGCCAGCAGCCGCCGGACTAGCGGGGGGAACACAGATACGCAGTATTTT. Its translation is CASSRRTSGGNTDTQYF. The chain employs TRBV7-8 and TRBJ2-3; 14 nucleotides agree with TRBD2. The CDR3 is made up of 17 amino acids. V dropped 5 bases and J dropped 2; count of bases not matched to a gene: 6. The germline CDR1 and CDR2 sequences are SGHVS and FQNEAQ.

This chain links TRBV13 with TRBJ1-2; 7 bases map to TRBD1. The CDR3 has 15 amino acids. The germline V gene has CDR1 PRHDT and CDR2 FYEKMQ (reference sequence). Unmatched junction bases numbered 13, after V lost 8 bases and J lost 4 bases. For the CDR3, the DNA is TGTGCCAGCCTTCCCAGGGGGGTACATATCTATGGCTACACCTTC. It encodes CASLPRGVHIYGYTF.

V usage is TRBV4-1 and J usage is TRBJ1-1; 9 bases fit TRBD1. Looked up from germline, CDR1 is MGHRA and CDR2 is YSYEKL. Losses at the gene ends were 4 bases for V and 0 bases for J; bases not matched to a gene: 9. The CDR3 is 17 residues long. This CDR3 reads CASSPPDRGHMNTEAFF. The CDR3 DNA sequence: TGCGCCAGCAGCCCCCCGGACAGGGGCCACATGAACACTGAAGCTTTCTTT.

This clone has a handful of counts. V is TRBV27 and J is TRBJ1-5; D uncertain. V lost 3 bases, J lost 5 bases, and 8 bases lay in between. The CDR3 contains 13 residues. Looked up from germline, CDR1 is MNHEY and CDR2 is SMNVEV (reference sequence). CDR3 nucleotide sequence: TGTGCCAGCAGTTTCCAGGTACATCAGCCCCAGCATTTT. This codes for CASSFQVHQPQHF.

There are a few counts of this clone. The chain couples TRBV29-1 to TRBJ2-7; D might be TRBD1 (5 bases). This CDR3 is built from 13 residues. V was shortened by 7 bases and J by 3 bases, with 16 bases between the two germline ends. Germline CDR1 and CDR2: SQVTM and ANQGSEA. The CDR3 DNA reads TGCAGCGCAATAACGACAGAAAGCTACGAGCAGTACTTC. Translated: CSAITTESYEQYF.

The table lists this clone with a count of one. The chain combines TRBV5-6 with TRBJ1-4; D perhaps matches TRBD1 (5 bases). Trimming took off 5 bases at V and 3 bases at J, with 8 bases between the two ends. The germline CDR1 and CDR2 sequences are SGHDT and YYEEEE. This CDR3 comprises 13 residues. Here the CDR3 DNA reads TGTGCCAGCAGTTGGGGCTCTAATGAAAAACTGTTTTTT. Protein product: CASSWGSNEKLFF.

This clone was seen more than once but under ten times. V and J are TRBV27 and TRBJ1-1; D uncertain. V gave up 5 bases and J gave up 0 bases, with 13 bases separating them. The CDR3 is 15 residues long. Germline V gives CDR1 MNHEY, CDR2 SMNVEV (reference sequence). The CDR3 bases are TGTGCCAGCAGTCTCCAGACGAATATGAACACTGAAGCTTTCTTT. Translated: CASSLQTNMNTEAFF.

This clone was seen once. The rearrangement links TRBV13 to TRBJ1-5; 7 nucleotides agree with TRBD1. Germline values: CDR1 PRHDT, CDR2 FYEKMQ (reference sequence). V dropped 0 bases and J dropped 4; count of bases not matched to a gene: 3. CDR3 length: 15 amino acids. The CDR3 nucleotides are TGTGCCAGCAGCTTAGGGCAGGGGGGTAATCAGCCCCAGCATTTT. Translation: CASSLGQGGNQPQHF.

The CDR3 is CASGLVRRGDIRNTEAFF. CDR3 coding DNA: TGTGCTAGTGGTTTGGTACGGCGTGGGGACATACGGAACACTGAAGCTTTCTTT. J is TRBJ1-1 and V is TRBV12-5; perhaps TRBD1 as D (6 bases). CDR1 is LGHNT and CDR2 is FRNRAP in the germline V gene. V shed 0 bases and J shed 1 base, with 18 bases lying between them. The CDR3 runs 18 residues.

As to this clone: Other DNA sequences within the sample encode an identical CDR3. The rearrangement uses TRBV5-6 and TRBJ2-2; 7 bases line up with TRBD1. Trimming removed 2 bases from V and 6 bases from J; junction bases left unmatched: 1. CDR1 is SGHDT, CDR2 YYEEEE, per germline. CDR3 length: 13 residues. The CDR3 bases are TGTGCCAGCAGCTTAGGGGGCGCCGGGGAGCTGTTTTTT. The encoded protein is CASSLGGAGELFF.

This clone occurred a few times. This chain connects TRBV6-5 to TRBJ1-1; TRBD1 might be the D (5 bases). Trimming took 1 base from V and 3 from J, leaving 9 bases between them. The CDR3 totals 14 residues. The germline gives CDR1 MNHEY, CDR2 SVGAGI. CDR3 loop: CASSYFQGDTEAFF. CDR3 nucleotides: TGTGCCAGCAGTTACTTCCAGGGTGACACTGAAGCTTTCTTT.